This entry lists 32 T cell receptor beta chains sequenced from one sample in a study of cytomegalovirus exposure and HLA in healthy donors. Primers for the PCR totalled 60 Vbeta and 13 Jbeta. Clones were sequenced by immunoSEQ multiplex PCR, and TCRdb holds only the in-frame ones, with some missing. The sample holds nearly 95,000 clones, 79% seen once. Sequences were obtained from PBMCs. The receptors derive from a middle-aged woman in good health and CMV-seronegative.

This sequence joins TRBV5-6 and TRBJ1-6, with TRBD1 identical over 7 bases. The germline V gene has CDR1 SGHDT and CDR2 YYEEEE. Losses at the gene ends were 2 bases for V and 0 bases for J; bases not matched to a gene: 8. The CDR3 has 18 amino acids. The CDR3 DNA reads TGTGCCAGCAGCTTTAAGGGACAGAGTAGCTCCTATAATTCACCCCTCCACTTT. It translates to CASSFKGQSSSYNSPLHF.

V and J are TRBV5-8 and TRBJ1-3; a weak D match, TRBD1 (5 bases). The CDR3 loop spans 16 amino acids. With 4 bases removed from V and 3 bases from J, the gap between germline ends came to 17 bases. The germline gives CDR1 SGHTS, CDR2 YDEGEE. CDR3 sequence reads: CASSLGLMRYGNTIYF. The DNA of the CDR3 is TGTGCCAGCAGCCTGGGACTGATGCGTTATGGAAACACCATATATTTT.

This sequence joins TRBV28 and TRBJ2-5; 8 bases line up with TRBD1. J lost 5 bases, V lost 5 bases, and 10 bases had no gene match. The CDR3 covers 15 residues. The germline V gene has CDR1 MDHEN and CDR2 SYDVKM. The CDR3 DNA follows: TGTGCCAGCAGTCGCGGGACAGGTATTGACGAGACCCAGTACTTC. As protein: CASSRGTGIDETQYF.

V usage is TRBV5-1 and J usage is TRBJ1-1; D may be TRBD1 (5 bases). Per germline, CDR1 SGHRS and CDR2 YFSETQ. Trimming cost V 2 bases and J 0 bases, with 11 bases left between them. The CDR3 runs to 15 residues. The CDR3 nucleotides read TGCGCCAGCAGCTTACAGGTGTCCGTGAACACTGAAGCTTTCTTT. It encodes CASSLQVSVNTEAFF.

The chain is built from TRBV6-5 and TRBJ1-4; 7 nucleotides agree with TRBD1. The V segment lost 7 bases and the J segment 3 bases; nucleotides outside the gene matches: 5. This CDR3 has 14 amino acids. CDR1 is MNHEY, CDR2 SVGAGI, per germline. The CDR3 sequence is CASNRQGPNEKLFF. The CDR3 nucleotides read TGTGCCAGCAACAGACAGGGCCCTAATGAAAAACTGTTTTTT.

This clone was detected only a few times. This sequence joins TRBV6-1 and TRBJ1-1, with unresolved D. The germline CDR1 and CDR2 sequences are MNHNS and SASEGT. There are 13 residues in the CDR3. Deletions cut 9 bases from V and 3 bases from J, with 14 bases between. CDR3 bases: TGTGCCAGTCTTCCGCGGGAGGACACTGAAGCTTTCTTT. Protein sequence: CASLPREDTEAFF.

The rearrangement links TRBV19 to TRBJ1-1, with D unresolved. The ends were cut back, 5 bases at V and 3 bases at J, with 10 bases in the middle. Germline V gene lookup returns CDR1 LNHDA and CDR2 SQIVND (reference sequence). CDR3 length equals 13 residues. DNA for the CDR3: TGTGCCAGTAGTGATCTGAGATACACTGAAGCTTTCTTT. This gives the protein CASSDLRYTEAFF.

This clone appeared a single time. The rearrangement uses TRBV15 and TRBJ1-1; 9 positions match TRBD1. The CDR3 is 14 residues long. With 2 bases clipped from V and 11 bases from J, the junction kept 9 bases outside the gene matches. Germline CDR1 is LNHNV and CDR2 is YYDKDF (reference sequence). The CDR3 protein is CATSRPGQGRRAFF. The DNA for the CDR3 is TGTGCCACCAGCAGACCGGGACAGGGCCGTCGGGCTTTCTTT. Combining the CDR3 with reference TRBV15 and TRBJ1-1 gives the whole variable domain DAMVIQNPRYQVTQFGKPVTLSCSQTLNHNVMYWYQQKSSQAPKLLFHYYDKDFNNEADTPDNFQSRRPNTSFCFLDIRSPGLGDTAMYLCATSRPGQGRRAFFGQGTRLTVV.

V gene TRBV5-1 combines with J gene TRBJ1-2, with a weak D call TRBD1 (5 bases). The CDR3 has 13 amino acids. Trimming stripped 0 bases from V and 7 bases from J, with 10 bases between. CDR1 SGHRS and CDR2 YFSETQ come from the germline V gene. CDR3 in amino acids: CASSLVGRVGYTF. Here the CDR3 DNA reads TGCGCCAGCAGCTTGGTAGGCAGGGTTGGCTACACCTTC.

V usage is TRBV29-1 and J usage is TRBJ1-1, with D possibly being TRBD1 (6 bases). In germline, CDR1 is SQVTM, CDR2 ANQGSEA. CDR3 length: 14 residues. V shed 1 base and J shed 4 bases, with 13 bases lying between them. This CDR3 is CSVEALGGATEAFF. The DNA for the CDR3 is TGCAGCGTTGAAGCTCTCGGGGGGGCCACTGAAGCTTTCTTT.

The rearrangement links TRBV29-1 to TRBJ2-7; 8 bases agree with TRBD1. There are 13 residues in the CDR3. Looked up from germline, CDR1 is SQVTM and CDR2 is ANQGSEA. The V and J ends lost 3 bases and 0 bases, in that order; junction bases with no gene match: 1. CDR3 region: CSVDTGGSYEQYF. In DNA, the CDR3 is TGCAGCGTTGATACAGGGGGCTCCTACGAGCAGTACTTC.

This clone was observed a few times. The gene calls are TRBV14 and TRBJ1-2, with D uncertain. The length of the CDR3 is 12 residues. The germline V and J ends were trimmed by 4 bases and 7 bases, with 10 bases remaining between them. CDR1 and CDR2 from the germline V gene are SGHDN and FVKESK. CDR3 sequence reads: CASSRTAGGYTF. The CDR3 DNA follows: TGTGCCAGCAGCCGAACGGCGGGTGGCTACACCTTC.

This chain links TRBV5-1 with TRBJ1-6; 9 bases agree with TRBD1. From germline, CDR1 is SGHRS and CDR2 YFSETQ. This CDR3 spans 16 amino acids. V was pared by 2 bases and J by 9 bases, with 9 bases of the junction left unmatched. The CDR3 sequence is CASSFEPGQGTSPLHF. The DNA for the CDR3 is TGCGCCAGCAGCTTCGAGCCGGGACAGGGCACTTCACCCCTCCACTTT.

Here the CDR3 DNA reads TGTGCCAGCAGCAGAATTAAACAGGGTTACAATTCACCCCTCCACTTT. Residues: CASSRIKQGYNSPLHF. V usage is TRBV13 and J usage is TRBJ1-6, with D possibly being TRBD1 (6 bases). The CDR3 contains 16 residues. The germline V gene has CDR1 PRHDT and CDR2 FYEKMQ (reference sequence). The ends were cut back, 5 bases at V and 7 bases at J, with 18 bases in the middle.

The rearrangement joins TRBV19 to TRBJ1-4; the match to TRBD1 covers 9 bases. CDR1 and CDR2 (germline): LNHDA, SQIVND (reference sequence). After removal of 6 bases from V and 8 bases from J, the junction contained 4 bases not matched to a gene. The CDR3 consists of 13 residues. Here the CDR3 reads CASRDRGAEKLFF. CDR3 nucleotide sequence: TGTGCCAGTAGAGACAGGGGGGCCGAAAAACTGTTTTTT.

V is TRBV19 and J is TRBJ2-7, with TRBD1 matching 9 bases. Unmatched junction bases numbered 7, after V lost 1 base and J lost 6 bases. This CDR3 spans 15 amino acids. The germline gives CDR1 LNHDA, CDR2 SQIVND (reference sequence). CDR3 loop: CASSIVYRGRSEQYF. As DNA, the CDR3 is TGTGCCAGTAGTATAGTATACAGGGGGCGTTCCGAGCAGTACTTC.

The gene calls are TRBV25-1 and TRBJ2-1; 12 nucleotides match TRBD2. Germline values: CDR1 MGHDK, CDR2 SYGVNS. J gave up 9 bases and V 8 bases, and 8 bases lay outside the gene matches. The CDR3 totals 14 residues. The DNA of the CDR3 is TGTGCCAGCGGTACTAGCGGGGGGCGGGGTGAGCAGTTCTTC. Its protein is CASGTSGGRGEQFF.

The rearrangement links TRBV6-5 to TRBJ1-2, with D unclear. Germline V CDR1 and CDR2: MNHEY, SVGAGI. The CDR3 sequence is 13 residues long. Deletions cut 5 bases from V and 0 bases from J, with 7 bases between. CDR3 in amino acids: CASSREANYGYTF. The CDR3 DNA is TGTGCCAGCAGTCGGGAAGCTAACTATGGCTACACCTTC.

The chain couples TRBV7-9 to TRBJ1-2, with 9 bases that match TRBD1. The length of the CDR3 is 16 residues. J lost 4 bases, V lost 4 bases, and 10 bases had no gene match. Germline CDR1 is SEHNR and CDR2 is FQNEAQ (reference sequence). DNA of the CDR3: TGTGCCAGCAGCTCCTTTGACAGGGGGAGTTCCTATGGCTACACCTTC. Amino acid sequence: CASSSFDRGSSYGYTF.

The chain couples TRBV25-1 to TRBJ2-2; D perhaps matches TRBD1 (6 bases). The V gene's germline CDR1 is MGHDK and CDR2 SYGVNS. With 6 bases removed from V and 1 base from J, the gap between germline ends came to 9 bases. The CDR3 runs to 14 residues. The CDR3 loop is CASRGGQNTGELFF. The DNA for the CDR3 is TGTGCCAGCAGAGGGGGACAGAACACCGGGGAGCTGTTTTTT.

The V gene is TRBV4-3, the J gene TRBJ2-7; the D gene is possibly TRBD1 (6 bases). From germline, CDR1 is LGHNA and CDR2 YSLEER. The CDR3 contains 15 residues. V lost 3 bases to trimming and J lost 1 base, with 13 bases between them. CDR3 DNA: TGCGCCAGCAGCCAGGAGCGACAGGAGTCCTACGAGCAGTACTTC. Amino acid sequence: CASSQERQESYEQYF.

V and J are TRBV15 and TRBJ2-1; unclear D gene. The CDR3 is 15 residues long. Per germline, CDR1 LNHNV and CDR2 YYDKDF (reference sequence). V lost 1 base and J 6 bases, leaving 13 bases between the germline ends. The chain's CDR3 is CATSRVSLTLNEQFF. The CDR3 bases are TGTGCCACCAGCAGAGTATCGCTAACGCTCAATGAGCAGTTCTTC. The complete variable domain, with remaining parts taken from reference TRBV15 and TRBJ2-1, reads DAMVIQNPRYQVTQFGKPVTLSCSQTLNHNVMYWYQQKSSQAPKLLFHYYDKDFNNEADTPDNFQSRRPNTSFCFLDIRSPGLGDTAMYLCATSRVSLTLNEQFFGPGTRLTVL.

The chain carries TRBV13 and TRBJ2-1; 14 nucleotides line up with TRBD2. The length of the CDR3 is 16 residues. Losses at the gene ends were 5 bases for V and 6 bases for J; bases not matched to a gene: 6. Germline V lookup: CDR1 PRHDT, CDR2 FYEKMQ (reference sequence). The CDR3 region has the DNA TGTGCCAGCAGCCGCGCGGGACTAGCGGGAGTCAATGAGCAGTTCTTC. It yields the protein CASSRAGLAGVNEQFF.

The chain uses TRBV29-1 and TRBJ1-5; 10 nucleotides line up with TRBD1. The V gene's germline CDR1 is SQVTM and CDR2 ANQGSEA. The CDR3 has 14 amino acids. With V trimmed by 6 bases and J by 1 base, 3 bases remained unmatched. The CDR3 loop reads CSVRTGGSNQPQHF. The CDR3 DNA reads as TGCAGCGTCCGGACAGGGGGAAGCAATCAGCCCCAGCATTTT.

The chain uses TRBV9 and TRBJ2-1; 12 bases are shared with TRBD2. This CDR3 spans 15 amino acids. The V and J ends lost 4 bases and 9 bases, in that order; junction bases with no gene match: 8. CDR1 and CDR2 from the germline V gene are SGDLS and YYNGEE. The CDR3 DNA follows: TGTGCCAGCAGCAGTACTAGCGGGGGGTGGCGTGAGCAGTTCTTC. Translation: CASSSTSGGWREQFF.

Concerning this clone: Other DNA sequences in the same sample also yield this CDR3. CDR3 residues: CSARQAAQFF. CDR3 in DNA: TGCAGCGCCCGACAGGCAGCGCAGTTCTTC. This chain joins TRBV29-1 and TRBJ2-1; a possible D gene is TRBD1 (6 bases). The V end was cut by 7 bases, the J end by 12 bases, with 13 bases between. CDR3 length equals 10 residues. CDR1 and CDR2 (germline): SQVTM, ANQGSEA.

As to this clone: An end of the junction differs from the germline gene, which may be a read error. This chain connects TRBV7-6 to TRBJ1-5; D is possibly TRBD1 (5 bases). The CDR3 totals 15 residues. From germline, CDR1 is SGHVS and CDR2 FNYEAQ. The CDR3 loop reads CASSLTPTQDQPQNF. The DNA of the CDR3 is TGTGCCAGCAGCTTAACACCGACACAGGATCAGCCCCAGAATTTT.

To note about this clone: Other DNA sequences within the sample encode an identical CDR3. V and J are TRBV7-2 and TRBJ1-4; 9 bases map to TRBD1. The CDR3 consists of 14 residues. The V gene's germline CDR1 is SGHTA and CDR2 FQGNSA. The V gene end was trimmed by 5 bases and the J gene end by 5 bases; junction bases not matched to a gene: 3. The CDR3 loop is CASSPDRGNEKLFF. The CDR3 bases are TGTGCCAGCAGCCCCGACAGGGGGAATGAAAAACTGTTTTTT.

CDR3 amino acids: CASSQGGQENSPLHF. The CDR3 DNA sequence: TGTGCCAGCTCCCAGGGGGGACAGGAGAATTCACCCCTCCACTTT. J is TRBJ1-6 and V is TRBV2; 8 positions match TRBD1. CDR3 length equals 15 residues. The trim removed 8 bases at V and 7 bases at J, leaving 10 bases unmatched. Looked up from germline, CDR1 is SNHLY and CDR2 is FYNNEI.

V is TRBV19 and J is TRBJ2-2; the match to TRBD1 covers 8 bases. Per the germline V gene, CDR1 is LNHDA and CDR2 is SQIVND (reference sequence). CDR3 length: 15 residues. V lost 1 base and J lost 4; bases outside the gene matches: 2. The CDR3 loop reads CASSIGQGSTGELFF. CDR3 in DNA: TGTGCCAGTAGTATAGGACAGGGGAGCACCGGGGAGCTGTTTTTT.

This chain uses TRBV7-8 with TRBJ2-3, with 8 bases matching TRBD2. The CDR3 is 14 amino acids. The V gene end was trimmed by 5 bases and the J gene end by 5 bases; junction bases not matched to a gene: 6. In germline, CDR1 is SGHVS, CDR2 FQNEAQ. CDR3 coding DNA: TGTGCCAGCAGCCTCGGGGGGGTAGGAGATACGCAGTATTTT. It is translated as CASSLGGVGDTQYF.

This clone was picked up one time. The rearrangement uses TRBV28 and TRBJ2-2; a weak D match, TRBD1 (5 bases). The CDR3 extends over 12 amino acids. Between the trimmed V and J ends, which lost 5 bases and 12 bases, there was a span of 13 bases. CDR1 MDHEN and CDR2 SYDVKM come from the germline V gene. CDR3 nucleotide sequence: TGTGCCAGCAGTGCTCAGGGTCGGAAGCTGTTTTTT. Amino acid sequence: CASSAQGRKLFF. The full variable domain, its missing parts supplied by reference TRBV28 and TRBJ2-2, is DVKVTQSSRYLVKRTGEKVFLECVQDMDHENMFWYRQDPGLGLRLIYFSYDVKMKEKGDIPEGYSVSREKKERFSLILESASTNQTSMYLCASSAQGRKLFFGEGSRLTVL.